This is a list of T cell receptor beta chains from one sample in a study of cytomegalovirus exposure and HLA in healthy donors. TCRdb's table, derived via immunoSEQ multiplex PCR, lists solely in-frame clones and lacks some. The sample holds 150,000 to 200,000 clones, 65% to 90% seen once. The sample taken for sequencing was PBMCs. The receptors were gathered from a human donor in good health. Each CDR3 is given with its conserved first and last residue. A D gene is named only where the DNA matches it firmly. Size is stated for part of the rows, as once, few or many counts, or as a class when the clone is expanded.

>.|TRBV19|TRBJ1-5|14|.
TGTGCCAGTAGTATACAGGGAAGCAATCAGCCCCAGCATTTT
CASSIQGSNQPQHF
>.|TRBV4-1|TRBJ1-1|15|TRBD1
TGCGCCAGCAGCCGATTGGCAGGGGGCGCATCTGAAGCTTTCTTT
CASSRLAGGASEAFF
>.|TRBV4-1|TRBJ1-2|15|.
TGCGCCAGCAGCCAAGTGGGGGGGGTGAACTATGGCTACACCTTC
CASSQVGGVNYGYTF
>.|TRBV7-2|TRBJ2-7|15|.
TGTGCCAGCAGGCCCCCCGGCGGGCTCTCCTACGAGCAGTACTTC
CASRPPGGLSYEQYF
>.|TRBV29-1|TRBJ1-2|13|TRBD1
TGCAGCGCTGGATTAGGGGGCGGCTATGGCTACACCTTC
CSAGLGGGYGYTF
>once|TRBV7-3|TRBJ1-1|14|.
TGTGCCAGCAGCCCTAATCAGGCGTCGTCTGAAGCTTTCTTT
CASSPNQASSEAFF
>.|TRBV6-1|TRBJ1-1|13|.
TGTGCCAGCAGGGAACTTCGGTACACTGAAGCTTTCTTT
CASRELRYTEAFF
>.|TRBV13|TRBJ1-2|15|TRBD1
TGTGCCAGCAGCATAAACCGACAGGGCGTCTATGGCTACACCTTC
CASSINRQGVYGYTF
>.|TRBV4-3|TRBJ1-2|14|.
TGCGCCAGCAGCCCCCGAGCAGGGAACTATGGCTACACCTTC
CASSPRAGNYGYTF
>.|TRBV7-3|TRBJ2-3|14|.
TGTGCCAGCAGCTCAACACAGGGCCCAGATACGCAGTATTTT
CASSSTQGPDTQYF
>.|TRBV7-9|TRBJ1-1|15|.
TGTGCCAGCAGCACCCCGAACAGGGAGAACTCTGAAGCTTTCTTT
CASSTPNRENSEAFF
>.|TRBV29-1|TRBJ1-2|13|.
TGCAGCGTTGTTGGGACAAGTAACTATGGCTACACCTTC
CSVVGTSNYGYTF
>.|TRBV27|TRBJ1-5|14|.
TGTGCCAGCAGTCCAACGACGGGGAATCAGCCCCAGCATTTT
CASSPTTGNQPQHF
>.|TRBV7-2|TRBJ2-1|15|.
TGTGCCAGCAGCTTAATGTGGGGGGGCTATGGTGAGCAGTTCTTC
CASSLMWGGYGEQFF
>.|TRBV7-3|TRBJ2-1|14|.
TGTGCCAGCAGCTTGGGAACTAGTTTGGATGAGCAGTTCTTC
CASSLGTSLDEQFF
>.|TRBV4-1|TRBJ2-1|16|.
TGCGCCAGCAGCCCTCAGCCGGGTCAATCCTACAATGAGCAGTTCTTC
CASSPQPGQSYNEQFF
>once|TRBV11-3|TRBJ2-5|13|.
TGTGCCAGCAGCTTAGAAGAGCAAGAGACCCAGTACTTC
CASSLEEQETQYF
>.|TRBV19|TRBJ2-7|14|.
TGTGCCAGTAGCGCCTCCGGTTTTGGCTACGAGCAGTACTTC
CASSASGFGYEQYF
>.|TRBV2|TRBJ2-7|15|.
TGTGCCAGCAGTGTGGAGGGGGCTGTCGCCTACGAGCAGTACTTC
CASSVEGAVAYEQYF
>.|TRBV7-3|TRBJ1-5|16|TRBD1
TGTGCCAGCAGCATTACAATGACAGGGGTCAATCAGCCCCAGCATTTT
CASSITMTGVNQPQHF
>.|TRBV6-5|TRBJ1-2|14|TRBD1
TGTGCCAGCAGTTACACAGGGGAACGCTATGGCTACACCTTC
CASSYTGERYGYTF
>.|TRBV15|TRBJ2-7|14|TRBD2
TGTGCCACCAGCACGGGGGGGCTACCCTACGAGCAGTACTTC
CATSTGGLPYEQYF
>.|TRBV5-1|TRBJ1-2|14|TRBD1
TGCGCCAGCAGCCGGGGGACAGGGATCTATGGCTACACCTTC
CASSRGTGIYGYTF
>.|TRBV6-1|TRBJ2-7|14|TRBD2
TGTGCCAGCACGGGACTAGCGTACTCCTACGAGCAGTACTTC
CASTGLAYSYEQYF
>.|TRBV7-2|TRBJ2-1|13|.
TGTGCCAGCAGCCTCGGACTGTACAATGAGCAGTTCTTC
CASSLGLYNEQFF
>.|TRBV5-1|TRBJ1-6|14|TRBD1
TGCGCCAGCAGCTTGGGACAGGGTGTCTCACCCCTCCACTTT
CASSLGQGVSPLHF
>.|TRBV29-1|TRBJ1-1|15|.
TGCAGCGTTACTCGTACGGGGGGTCCGGACACTGAAGCTTTCTTT
CSVTRTGGPDTEAFF
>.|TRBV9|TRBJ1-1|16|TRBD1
TGTGCCAGCAGCCCGAGTGGACAGGGTAAGAACACTGAAGCTTTCTTT
CASSPSGQGKNTEAFF